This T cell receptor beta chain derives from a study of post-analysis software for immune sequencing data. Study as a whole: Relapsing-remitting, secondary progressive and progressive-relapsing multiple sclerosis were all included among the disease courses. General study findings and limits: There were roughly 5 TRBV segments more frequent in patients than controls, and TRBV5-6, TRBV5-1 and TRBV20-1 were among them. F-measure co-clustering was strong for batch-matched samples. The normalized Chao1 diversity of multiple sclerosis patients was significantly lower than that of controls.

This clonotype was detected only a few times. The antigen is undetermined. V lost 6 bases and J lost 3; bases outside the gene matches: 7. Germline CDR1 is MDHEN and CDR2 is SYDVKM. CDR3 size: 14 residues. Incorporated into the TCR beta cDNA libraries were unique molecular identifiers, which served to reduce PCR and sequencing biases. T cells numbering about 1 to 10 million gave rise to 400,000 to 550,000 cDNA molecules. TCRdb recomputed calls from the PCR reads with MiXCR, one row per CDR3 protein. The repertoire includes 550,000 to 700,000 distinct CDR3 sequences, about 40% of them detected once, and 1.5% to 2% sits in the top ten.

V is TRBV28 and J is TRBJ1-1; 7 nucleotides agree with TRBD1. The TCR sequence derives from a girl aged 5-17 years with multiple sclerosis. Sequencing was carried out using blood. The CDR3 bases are TGTGCCAGCAGAAAACTTCAGGGGGACACTGAAGCTTTCTTT. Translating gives CASRKLQGDTEAFF.